This section outlines one T cell receptor beta chain sequence together with its context. Per the original methods: It was from reference gene primer amplification that nucleated cell counts were estimated. TCRdb's copy holds only in-frame clones and misses some; the assay was immunoSEQ multiplex PCR. The D gene and trimming were derived from the DNA, and the V and J assignments and clone size from that table. The data hold hundreds of thousands of clones, with around 85% observed a single time. CDR1 SGHVS and CDR2 FQNEAQ come from the germline V gene. With 2 bases removed from V and 1 base from J, the gap between germline ends came to 15 bases. The CDR3 consists of 16 residues. This specimen belongs to a study of blood T cell repertoires in COVID-19. Overall study: Acute and convalescent COVID-19 specimens originated in the United States, Italy and Spain. Sources were T cells, B-cell-depleted T cells, or PBMCs; the material itself was cDNA or gDNA.

The genes are TRBV7-8 and TRBJ2-7; a possible D gene is TRBD2 (5 bases). Sequencing was done on a sample of peripheral blood. The receptor comes from a woman aged 18-29 years with acute or convalescent COVID-19. CDR3 in DNA: TGTGCCAGCAGCTTAATCGAGGGCATCGGATCCTACGAGCAGTACTTC. Protein: CASSLIEGIGSYEQYF.